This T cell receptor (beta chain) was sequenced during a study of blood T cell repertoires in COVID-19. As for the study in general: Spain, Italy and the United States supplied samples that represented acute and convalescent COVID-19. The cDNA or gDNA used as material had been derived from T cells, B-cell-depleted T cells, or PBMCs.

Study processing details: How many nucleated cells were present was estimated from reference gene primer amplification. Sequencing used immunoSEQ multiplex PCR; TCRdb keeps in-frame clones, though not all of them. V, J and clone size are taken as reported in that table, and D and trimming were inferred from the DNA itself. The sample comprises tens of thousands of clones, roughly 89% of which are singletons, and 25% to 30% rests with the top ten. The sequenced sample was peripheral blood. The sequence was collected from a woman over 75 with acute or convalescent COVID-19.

CDR3 amino acids: CASRQGARETQYF. The CDR3, as DNA: TGTGCCAGCAGACAGGGGGCACGGGAGACCCAGTACTTC. This chain uses TRBV28 with TRBJ2-5, with 9 bases aligning to TRBD1. CDR1 is MDHEN and CDR2 is SYDVKM in the germline V gene. Germline trimming cut 6 bases from V and 5 bases from J; bases unmatched to any gene: 4. The CDR3 sequence is 13 residues long.